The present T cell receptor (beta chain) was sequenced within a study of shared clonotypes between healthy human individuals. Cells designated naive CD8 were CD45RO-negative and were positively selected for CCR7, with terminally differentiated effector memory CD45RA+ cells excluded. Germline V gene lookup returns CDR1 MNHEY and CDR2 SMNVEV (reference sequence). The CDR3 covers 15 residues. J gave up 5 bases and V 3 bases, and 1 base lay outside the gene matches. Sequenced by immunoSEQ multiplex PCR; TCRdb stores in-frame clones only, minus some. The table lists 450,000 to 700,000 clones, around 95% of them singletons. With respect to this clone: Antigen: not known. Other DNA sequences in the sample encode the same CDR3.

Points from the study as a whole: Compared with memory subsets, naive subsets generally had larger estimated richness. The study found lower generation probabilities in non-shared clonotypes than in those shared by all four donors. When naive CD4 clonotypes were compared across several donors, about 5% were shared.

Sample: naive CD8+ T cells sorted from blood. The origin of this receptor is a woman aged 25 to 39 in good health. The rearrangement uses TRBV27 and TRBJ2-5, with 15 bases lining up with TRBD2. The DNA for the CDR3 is TGTGCCAGCAGTTTCGGGACTAGCGGGAGGGAGACCCAGTACTTC. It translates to CASSFGTSGRETQYF.